Sequencing of this T cell receptor beta chain was carried out in a study of T cell responses to AZD1222 COVID-19 vaccine. This CDR3 spans 16 amino acids. V lost 0 bases and J lost 1; bases outside the gene matches: 4. Germline CDR1 and CDR2: MNHEY and SVGEGT. Sequencing used immunoSEQ multiplex PCR; TCRdb keeps in-frame clones, though not all of them. The data show approximately 120,000 clones, about 90% seen once. This clonotype was sampled from an adult in good health. Specimen: peripheral blood, collected on day 0 of AZD1222 vaccination. The chain uses TRBV6-2 or TRBV6-3 and TRBJ2-5; 8 positions agree with TRBD2. The CDR3 loop is CASSYSPGTSQETQYF. The CDR3 coding sequence is TGTGCCAGCAGTTACTCGCCAGGGACTAGCCAAGAGACCCAGTACTTC.